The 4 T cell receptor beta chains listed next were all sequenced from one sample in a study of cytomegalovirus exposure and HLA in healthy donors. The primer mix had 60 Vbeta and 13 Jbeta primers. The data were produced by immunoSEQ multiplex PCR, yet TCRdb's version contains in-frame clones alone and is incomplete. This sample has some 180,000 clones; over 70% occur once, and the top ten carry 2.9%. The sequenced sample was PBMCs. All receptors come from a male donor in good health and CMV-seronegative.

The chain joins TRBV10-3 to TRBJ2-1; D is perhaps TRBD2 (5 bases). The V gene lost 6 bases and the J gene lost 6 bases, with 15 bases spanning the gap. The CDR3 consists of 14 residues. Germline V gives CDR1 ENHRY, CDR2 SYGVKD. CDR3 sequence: CAIRGSGWGNEQFF. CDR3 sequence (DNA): TGTGCCATCAGAGGCTCGGGGTGGGGCAATGAGCAGTTCTTC.

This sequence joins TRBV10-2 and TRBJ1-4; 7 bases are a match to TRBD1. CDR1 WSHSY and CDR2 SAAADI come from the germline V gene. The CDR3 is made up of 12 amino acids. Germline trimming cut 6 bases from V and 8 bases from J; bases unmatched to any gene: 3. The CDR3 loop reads CASSPGGEKLFF. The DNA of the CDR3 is TGCGCCAGCAGCCCAGGGGGGGAAAAACTGTTTTTT.

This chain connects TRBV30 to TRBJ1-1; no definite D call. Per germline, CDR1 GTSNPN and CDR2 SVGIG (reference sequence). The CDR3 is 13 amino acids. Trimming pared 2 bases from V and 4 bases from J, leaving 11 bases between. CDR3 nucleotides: TGTGCCTGGAGTTCCTTTTCGAGCACTGAAGCTTTCTTT. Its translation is CAWSSFSSTEAFF. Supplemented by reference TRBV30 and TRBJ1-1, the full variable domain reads SQTIHQWPATLVQPVGSPLSLECTVEGTSNPNLYWYRQAAGRGLQLLFYSVGIGQISSEVPQNLSASRPQDRQFILSSKKLLLSDSGFYLCAWSSFSSTEAFFGQGTRLTVV.

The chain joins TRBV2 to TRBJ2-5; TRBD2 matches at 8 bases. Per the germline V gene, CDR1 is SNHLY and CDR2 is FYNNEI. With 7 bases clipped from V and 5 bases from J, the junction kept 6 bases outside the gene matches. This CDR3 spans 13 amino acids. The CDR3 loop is CASTPGGRETQYF. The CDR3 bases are TGTGCCAGCACCCCGGGGGGGCGCGAGACCCAGTACTTC.